This TCR beta chain came from a study of blood T cell repertoires in COVID-19 (TCRdb year 2020). In the study overall: Samples from collaborators originated in the United States, Italy and Spain and spanned both the acute and convalescent phases of COVID-19. The repertoires were released in a freely available public database meant as a resource for research on the immune response to SARS-CoV-2. Subjects who had been exposed to COVID-19, were actively infected with it, or had recovered from it provided the deeply sampled blood TCRbeta repertoires that made up the dataset. The samples were drawn from two sources: the first 160 participants of the ongoing ImmuneRACE study, and 1,254 subjects contributed by 6 global collaborators. Nearly every sample came with metadata listing a de-identified subject ID, COVID-19 status, age in years and sex. The prospective study material was composed of cDNA or gDNA derived from T cells, B-cell-depleted T cells, or PBMCs. Where HLA class I and class II types were available, the types were taken from metadata supplied by the sample provider, not from assay-based typing.

Collaborating institutions collected whole blood in K2EDTA tubes following their own protocols. For TCRbeta analysis, collaborators shipped samples in one of three forms: frozen whole blood, isolated PBMCs, or DNA extracted from either of those sample types. Concerning this clone: This receptor's antigen is unknown. Base qualities are not provided; no much larger clone lies one nucleotide away.

The immunoSEQ Assay, a bias-controlled multiplex PCR, was used to amplify TCRbeta CDR3 regions from genomic DNA. On the authors' methods: Within the assay, amplification of reference gene primers was used to estimate how many nucleated cells each sample contained. Sequence reads were collapsed and filtered to measure the absolute abundance of every unique TCRbeta CDR3 rearrangement. Productive Simpson clonality was computed per sample as the square root of Simpson's diversity index over productive rearrangements. In its TCRdb copy, this immuneACCESS table keeps in-frame sequences only and misses some clones. Where compared with another copy, unresolved V genes explain less than half of these, and the others have no known cause. The D gene and trimming were derived from the DNA, and the V and J assignments and clone size from that table. For this sample there are hundreds of thousands of clones; 89% appear just once. 1% to 1.5% of the sample rests with the top ten.

The paper's findings and limits, for the study overall: How much clinical and demographic metadata was included differed by source and by participant, and the metadata was provided uncurated.

Spanning cysteine to phenylalanine, the CDR3 consists of 16 amino acids. Just CDR3 DNA is preserved here, 48 bases in frame from base 1. The germline V gene yields SGHRS for CDR1 and YFSETQ for CDR2. Trimming leaves V shorter by 0 bases and J shorter by 5 bases, with the junction holding 8 bases beyond the gene matches. This sequence was found in a man aged 35-49 years with acute or convalescent COVID-19. Sample: peripheral blood. The sequence is built from TRBV5-1 and TRBJ2-3, with 8 bases matching TRBD2. The CDR3 reads CASSLEPSGWGDTQYF. Read as DNA, the sequence is TGCGCCAGCAGCTTGGAGCCTAGCGGGTGGGGAGATACGCAGTATTTT.